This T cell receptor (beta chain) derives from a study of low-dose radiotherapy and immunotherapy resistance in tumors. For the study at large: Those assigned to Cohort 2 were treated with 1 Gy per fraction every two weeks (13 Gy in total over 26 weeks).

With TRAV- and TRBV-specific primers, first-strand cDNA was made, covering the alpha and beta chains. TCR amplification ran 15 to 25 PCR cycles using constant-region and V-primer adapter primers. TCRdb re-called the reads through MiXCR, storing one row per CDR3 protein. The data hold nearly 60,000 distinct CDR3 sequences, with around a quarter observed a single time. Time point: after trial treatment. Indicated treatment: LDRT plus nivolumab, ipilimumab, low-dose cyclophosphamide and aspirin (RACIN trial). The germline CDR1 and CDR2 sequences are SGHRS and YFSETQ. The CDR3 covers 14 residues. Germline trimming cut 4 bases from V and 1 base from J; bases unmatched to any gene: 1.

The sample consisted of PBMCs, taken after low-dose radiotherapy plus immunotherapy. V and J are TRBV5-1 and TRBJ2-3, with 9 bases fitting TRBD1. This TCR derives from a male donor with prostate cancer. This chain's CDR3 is CASSRDRGTDTQYF. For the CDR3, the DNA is TGCGCCAGCAGCAGGGACAGGGGCACAGATACGCAGTATTTT.